This T cell receptor (beta chain) stems from a study of blood T cell repertoires in COVID-19. Study-level background: COVID-19 samples from acute and convalescent phases originated in the United States, Italy and Spain.

Per the original data handling: Using reference gene primer amplification, nucleated cell counts were estimated. Clones were sequenced by immunoSEQ multiplex PCR, and TCRdb holds only the in-frame ones, with some missing. The V and J calls and the clone size are those of that table, but D and trimming were determined from the DNA. In the table there are roughly 220,000 clones, about 85% of which are singletons. Germline V gene lookup returns CDR1 MNHEY and CDR2 SMNVEV (reference sequence). With 6 bases removed from V and 2 bases from J, the gap between germline ends came to 14 bases. This CDR3 region has 14 residues.

The chain carries TRBV27 and TRBJ2-7; possible D gene TRBD1, 7 bases. The TCR originated in a man aged 50-59 years who had recovered from COVID-19. Sequencing was carried out using peripheral blood. This CDR3 is CASSRGTVPYEQYF. The CDR3 DNA sequence: TGTGCCAGCAGCCGGGGGACAGTTCCCTACGAGCAGTACTTC.